The 20 T cell receptor beta chains below were found in one sample sequenced in a study of cytomegalovirus exposure and HLA in healthy donors. PCR employed 60 Vbeta and 13 Jbeta primers. TCRdb's copy holds only in-frame clones and misses some; the assay was immunoSEQ multiplex PCR. The sample includes some 120,000 clones, 75% to 90% of them seen just once. The specimen was PBMCs. Source of these receptors: a woman in her twenties or thirties in good health and CMV-seropositive.

The chain has TRBV7-9 and TRBJ2-7; 7 bases are shared with TRBD1. V dropped 5 bases and J dropped 5; count of bases not matched to a gene: 12. This CDR3 spans 15 amino acids. Germline V CDR1 and CDR2: SEHNR, FQNEAQ (reference sequence). The DNA of the CDR3 is TGTGCCAGCAGCACCACCGGGACAGACCCCCACGAGCAGTACTTC. It translates to CASSTTGTDPHEQYF.

The V gene is TRBV9, the J gene TRBJ1-1; TRBD1 matches 7 bases. J lost 2 bases, V lost 1 base, and 2 bases had no gene match. The V gene's germline CDR1 is SGDLS and CDR2 YYNGEE. The CDR3 spans 14 residues. CDR3 sequence: CASSVQGVNTEAFF. The CDR3, as DNA: TGTGCCAGCAGCGTACAGGGGGTAAACACTGAAGCTTTCTTT.

The V gene is TRBV6-6, the J gene TRBJ2-1; 8 bases are shared with TRBD1. The germline CDR1 and CDR2 sequences are MNHNY and SVGAGI (reference sequence). The CDR3 runs 14 residues. The V and J ends lost 6 bases and 3 bases, in that order; junction bases with no gene match: 4. The CDR3 reads CASRPDRGYNEQFF. Written as DNA, the CDR3 is TGTGCCAGCAGACCCGACAGGGGCTACAATGAGCAGTTCTTC.

The V and J genes are TRBV19 and TRBJ1-4, with TRBD1 matching over 9 bases. Germline CDR1 and CDR2: LNHDA and SQIVND (reference sequence). CDR3 length: 15 amino acids. The ends lost 1 base at V and 8 bases at J; junction bases unmatched: 5. The CDR3, as DNA: TGTGCCAGTAGTATAGTGTCGGGACAGGGAGAAAAACTGTTTTTT. It specifies CASSIVSGQGEKLFF.

This clone was detected only once. The V and J genes are TRBV10-3 and TRBJ1-5, with D possibly TRBD1 on 5 matching bases. Trimming took 6 bases from V and 2 from J, leaving 11 bases between them. The CDR3 is 14 amino acids. CDR1 and CDR2 (germline): ENHRY, SYGVKD. The CDR3 DNA follows: TGTGCCATCAGGGGGGACTCGCGCAATCAGCCCCAGCATTTT. Translated: CAIRGDSRNQPQHF.

This chain joins TRBV2 and TRBJ1-6, with D hard to call. Per germline, CDR1 SNHLY and CDR2 FYNNEI. The CDR3 covers 13 residues. The ends were cut back, 7 bases at V and 8 bases at J, with 12 bases in the middle. DNA for the CDR3: TGTGCCAGCATAGCGGGCGGCTATTCACCCCTCCACTTT. Amino acid sequence: CASIAGGYSPLHF. The full variable domain, in which reference TRBV2 and TRBJ1-6 provide the parts outside the CDR3, is EPEVTQTPSHQVTQMGQEVILRCVPISNHLYFYWYRQILGQKVEFLVSFYNNEISEKSEIFDDQFSVERPDGSNFTLKIRSTKLEDSAMYFCASIAGGYSPLHFGNGTRLTVT.

CDR3 DNA: TGTGCCAGCAGTTTTGGAGCAGCTAACTATGGCTACACCTTC. As protein: CASSFGAANYGYTF. V is TRBV28 and J is TRBJ1-2; D not resolved. In germline, CDR1 is MDHEN, CDR2 SYDVKM. Trimming stripped 3 bases from V and 0 bases from J, with 8 bases between. CDR3 length: 14 amino acids.

The chain combines TRBV28 with TRBJ2-7; 7 bases align to TRBD1. Losses at the gene ends were 6 bases for V and 2 bases for J; bases not matched to a gene: 7. Germline CDR1 reads MDHEN; CDR2 reads SYDVKM. The CDR3 is 14 residues long. CDR3 DNA: TGTGCCAGCAGGGGGTCCGGGACAGCCTACGAGCAGTACTTC. It specifies CASRGSGTAYEQYF.

The chain employs TRBV27 and TRBJ2-1; tentative D call: TRBD2 (6 bases). The CDR3 runs 13 residues. Germline values: CDR1 MNHEY, CDR2 SMNVEV (reference sequence). V lost 0 bases to trimming and J lost 12 bases, with 12 bases between them. CDR3 amino acids: CASSLSGLEGQFF. The CDR3 DNA sequence: TGTGCCAGCAGTTTATCCGGACTGGAGGGGCAGTTCTTC.

This clone was recorded a few times. Here the CDR3 reads CSARAGTEAFF. The CDR3 nucleotides are TGCAGTGCTAGGGCGGGCACTGAAGCTTTCTTT. The chain couples TRBV20-1 to TRBJ1-1; D not certain. The CDR3 contains 11 residues. Germline V lookup: CDR1 DFQATT, CDR2 SNEGSKA (reference sequence). The V end lost 3 bases, the J end lost 4 bases, and 6 bases lay between the germline ends.

The chain uses TRBV5-1 and TRBJ2-1; 8 bases line up with TRBD1. Losses at the gene ends were 0 bases for V and 1 base for J; bases not matched to a gene: 0. The germline V gene encodes CDR1 SGHRS and CDR2 YFSETQ. This CDR3 region has 15 residues. The CDR3 DNA is TGCGCCAGCAGCTTGGGACAGGGGTCCTACAATGAGCAGTTCTTC. The encoded protein is CASSLGQGSYNEQFF.

The chain carries TRBV6-4 and TRBJ2-1; 11 bases are a match to TRBD2. With 7 bases clipped from V and 5 bases from J, the junction kept 4 bases outside the gene matches. The length of the CDR3 is 14 residues. Germline lookup yields CDR1 MRHNA and CDR2 SNTAGT. The CDR3 bases are TGTGCCAGCAAGACTAGCGGGGCTCACAATGAGCAGTTCTTC. Translated: CASKTSGAHNEQFF.

The chain joins TRBV19 to TRBJ1-1, with no clear D. V shed 8 bases and J shed 0 bases, with 16 bases lying between them. CDR3 length equals 15 residues. CDR1 and CDR2 from the germline V gene are LNHDA and SQIVND (reference sequence). The chain's CDR3 is CASGDTTFMNTEAFF. The CDR3 DNA sequence: TGTGCCAGTGGCGACACCACCTTCATGAACACTGAAGCTTTCTTT.

There are a few counts of this clone. The gene calls are TRBV18 and TRBJ1-1, with D uncertain. With 5 bases removed from V and 1 base from J, the gap between germline ends came to 8 bases. Germline V gives CDR1 KGHSH, CDR2 LQKENI. CDR3 length: 13 residues. The CDR3 spells CASSSTANTEAFF. CDR3 DNA: TGTGCCAGCTCATCCACAGCGAACACTGAAGCTTTCTTT.

The chain combines TRBV27 with TRBJ1-5; the match to TRBD1 covers 9 bases. In germline, CDR1 is MNHEY, CDR2 SMNVEV (reference sequence). V was clipped by 1 base and J by 2 bases; unmatched bases: 18. This CDR3 contains 21 residues. The CDR3 DNA reads TGTGCCAGCAGTTTATATGGAATTCGGACAGGGGCGATTGGGGGCAATCAGCCCCAGCATTTT. As protein: CASSLYGIRTGAIGGNQPQHF.

The rearrangement links TRBV18 to TRBJ1-1, with D perhaps matching TRBD1 (5 bases). The CDR3 is made up of 13 amino acids. Germline CDR1 and CDR2: KGHSH and LQKENI. Trimming pared 5 bases from V and 3 bases from J, leaving 10 bases between. CDR3 residues: CASSIAGDTEAFF. The CDR3 region has the DNA TGTGCCAGCTCAATAGCGGGGGACACTGAAGCTTTCTTT.

The V and J genes are TRBV2 and TRBJ1-2, with unresolved D. This CDR3 region has 13 residues. In germline, CDR1 is SNHLY, CDR2 FYNNEI. The ends were cut back, 2 bases at V and 6 bases at J, with 10 bases in the middle. This CDR3 reads CASSEWAGDGYTF. In DNA, the CDR3 is TGTGCCAGCAGTGAATGGGCGGGCGATGGCTACACCTTC.

The J gene is TRBJ1-4, the V gene TRBV30, with a possible D match to TRBD1 (6 bases). CDR1 and CDR2 from the germline V gene are GTSNPN and SVGIG (reference sequence). This CDR3 contains 14 residues. V was pared by 0 bases and J by 8 bases, with 13 bases between. CDR3 protein: CAWSVMGAEEKLFF. The CDR3 region has the DNA TGTGCCTGGAGTGTAATGGGGGCGGAGGAAAAACTGTTTTTT. The whole variable domain, remainder taken from reference TRBV30 and TRBJ1-4, is SQTIHQWPATLVQPVGSPLSLECTVEGTSNPNLYWYRQAAGRGLQLLFYSVGIGQISSEVPQNLSASRPQDRQFILSSKKLLLSDSGFYLCAWSVMGAEEKLFFGSGTQLSVL.

The V call is TRBV7-2, the J call TRBJ1-3; weak D call: TRBD1 (6 bases). The CDR3 sequence is 16 residues long. Trimming took 5 bases from V and 0 from J, leaving 14 bases between them. Germline CDR1 reads SGHTA; CDR2 reads FQGNSA. The CDR3 loop is CASSPGGRSSGNTIYF. CDR3 DNA: TGTGCCAGCAGCCCGGGGGGCCGTTCCTCTGGAAACACCATATATTTT.

This clone showed up just a few times. V and J are TRBV5-4 and TRBJ1-2; 9 positions agree with TRBD1. Germline V gives CDR1 SGHNT, CDR2 YYREEE (reference sequence). The CDR3 has 15 residues. V was pared by 0 bases and J by 4 bases, with 4 bases of the junction left unmatched. CDR3 nucleotides: TGTGCCAGCAGCTTGGGACAGGGGGGGATCTATGGCTACACCTTC. Translating it yields CASSLGQGGIYGYTF.